The clone carrying this T cell receptor (beta chain) was seen only a few times. Its antigen remains unidentified. This sample was included in a study of early T cells in non-severe SARS-CoV-2 infection. Study information: Chains were unpaired, as sequencing was done on bulk RNA from unsorted whole blood. Study conclusions and caveats: The matching step, a VDJdb search, favored anti-spike CD8 responses and missed private and CD4 specificities.

Individual cDNA molecules each received unique molecular identifiers attached to them. TCRdb itself ran the 5' RACE reads through MiXCR, one entry per CDR3 protein. The table lists some 80,000 distinct CDR3 sequences, 10% to 15% of them singletons. Germline-derived CDR1 and CDR2 are GTSNPN and SVGIG (reference sequence). The CDR3 loop spans 14 amino acids. The V end was cut by 0 bases, the J end by 4 bases, with 12 bases between. Sequenced here: whole blood, sampled at baseline. The rearrangement links TRBV30 to TRBJ1-1; tentative D call: TRBD1 (5 bases). This receptor was taken from an adult who was a healthcare worker with PCR-confirmed SARS-CoV-2 infection or an uninfected control (not recorded which). The donor label of this sample is uncertain. The chain's CDR3 is CAWSVSPGVTEAFF. The CDR3 nucleotides read TGTGCCTGGAGTGTAAGTCCGGGGGTCACTGAAGCTTTCTTT.